The 22 T cell receptor beta chains below were found in one sample sequenced in a study of blood T cell repertoires in COVID-19 (dated by TCRdb to 2019 to 2021). To prepare the library, the immunoSEQ multiplex PCR assay was applied. TCRdb limited this immuneACCESS table to in-frame rearrangements with V and J called. A share of clones is missing; checked studies link under half to unresolved V genes, and the rest is unexplained. This sample comprises about 180,000 clones, around 86% of them detected only once. The ten largest clones take up 7.5% to 10% of the sample. The sequencing input was peripheral blood. The source of these receptors is a man aged 45-60 years with active or convalescent COVID-19.

J is TRBJ2-5 and V is TRBV12-3 or TRBV12-4; D not certain. The CDR3 length is 13 residues. Trimming cost V 4 bases and J 3 bases, with 9 bases left between them. The CDR3: CASSSWSEETQYF. The CDR3 DNA follows: TGTGCCAGCAGTTCCTGGAGTGAAGAGACCCAGTACTTC.

The chain uses TRBV2 and TRBJ1-1; 7 positions agree with TRBD1. Germline lookup yields CDR1 SNHLY and CDR2 FYNNEI. The CDR3 has 15 residues. V was clipped by 4 bases and J by 4 bases; unmatched bases: 9. This CDR3 is CASSATTGSITEAFF. The DNA of the CDR3 is TGTGCCAGCAGTGCCACGACAGGGTCGATCACTGAAGCTTTCTTT. Full variable domain (outside the CDR3, taken from reference TRBV2 and TRBJ1-1): EPEVTQTPSHQVTQMGQEVILRCVPISNHLYFYWYRQILGQKVEFLVSFYNNEISEKSEIFDDQFSVERPDGSNFTLKIRSTKLEDSAMYFCASSATTGSITEAFFGQGTRLTVV.

The chain combines TRBV29-1 with TRBJ1-1, with TRBD1 identical over 8 bases. Germline V gene sequence: CDR1 SQVTM, CDR2 ANQGSEA. The CDR3 consists of 13 residues. V dropped 7 bases and J dropped 10; count of bases not matched to a gene: 14. This chain's CDR3 is CSGGLGTGVRAFF. The CDR3 DNA follows: TGCAGCGGAGGCCTAGGGACAGGTGTAAGAGCTTTCTTT.

This clone was seen a few times. The V call is TRBV19, the J call TRBJ2-7, with TRBD1 matching 8 bases. The CDR3 covers 16 residues. CDR1 is LNHDA and CDR2 is SQIVND in the germline V gene (reference sequence). V shed 7 bases and J 0 bases; nucleotides not matched to a gene: 11. CDR3 DNA: TGTGCCAGTACCAGGGGGCCAGGGGGCAACTCCTACGAGCAGTACTTC. This translates into CASTRGPGGNSYEQYF. Together with reference TRBV19 and TRBJ2-7, the CDR3 gives the full variable domain: DGGITQSPKYLFRKEGQNVTLSCEQNLNHDAMYWYRQDPGQGLRLIYYSQIVNDFQKGDIAEGYSVSREKKESFPLTVTSAQKNPTAFYLCASTRGPGGNSYEQYFGPGTRLTVT.

This chain joins TRBV11-2 and TRBJ2-2; D call uncertain. CDR1 is SGHAT, CDR2 FQNNGV, per germline. V lost 4 bases, J lost 6 bases, and 12 bases lay in between. This CDR3 has 14 residues. DNA of the CDR3: TGTGCCAGCAGCTCCCCCCTAAGCCCCGGGGAGCTGTTTTTT. Translation gives CASSSPLSPGELFF.

The chain joins TRBV2 to TRBJ2-3; 11 bases agree with TRBD2. Trimming cost V 6 bases and J 4 bases; bases outside gene matches: 9. CDR3 length equals 16 residues. Germline lookup yields CDR1 SNHLY and CDR2 FYNNEI. Here the CDR3 reads CASRVRLAGTSDTQYF. The CDR3 DNA sequence: TGTGCCAGCAGAGTAAGACTAGCGGGGACCTCAGATACGCAGTATTTT.

The chain combines TRBV5-1 with TRBJ2-7; 9 nucleotides agree with TRBD2. CDR3 size: 14 residues. V gave up 0 bases and J gave up 6 bases; unmatched junction bases: 4. Per germline, CDR1 SGHRS and CDR2 YFSETQ. The CDR3 reads CASSLVSGSPEQYF. The CDR3 nucleotides read TGCGCCAGCAGCTTGGTTAGCGGGAGTCCCGAGCAGTACTTC.

V usage is TRBV12-3 or TRBV12-4 and J usage is TRBJ1-3; TRBD1 is a possible D gene (5 bases). The CDR3 covers 13 residues. The V gene lost 8 bases and the J gene lost 0 bases, with 8 bases spanning the gap. Here the CDR3 DNA reads TGTGCCAGCGCAGACAGCTCTGGAAACACCATATATTTT. The encoded protein is CASADSSGNTIYF.

The chain uses TRBV4-3 and TRBJ1-6; D gene unclear. Per germline, CDR1 LGHNA and CDR2 YSLEER. CDR3 size: 15 residues. V was cut by 3 bases and J by 5 bases, with 11 bases left in between. Written as DNA, the CDR3 is TGCGCCAGCAGCCACACCGGGATCGATAATTCACCCCTCCACTTT. Translation gives CASSHTGIDNSPLHF.

In its sample, this clone was seen a few times. This rearrangement joins TRBV19 to TRBJ2-7; 9 nucleotides match TRBD1. CDR3 length: 14 residues. Germline V gene sequence: CDR1 LNHDA, CDR2 SQIVND (reference sequence). The ends lost 4 bases at V and 6 bases at J; junction bases unmatched: 7. The CDR3 sequence: CASSTGTGLSEQYF. CDR3 coding DNA: TGTGCCAGTAGTACCGGGACAGGGCTCAGCGAGCAGTACTTC. The whole variable domain, remainder taken from reference TRBV19 and TRBJ2-7, is DGGITQSPKYLFRKEGQNVTLSCEQNLNHDAMYWYRQDPGQGLRLIYYSQIVNDFQKGDIAEGYSVSREKKESFPLTVTSAQKNPTAFYLCASSTGTGLSEQYFGPGTRLTVT.

The chain couples TRBV7-4 to TRBJ1-6; D remains ambiguous. Trimming stripped 5 bases from V and 6 bases from J, with 26 bases between. CDR1 SGHVT and CDR2 SQSDAQ come from the germline V gene. The CDR3 has 19 amino acids. CDR3: CASSPSEGGTLIFNSPLHF. DNA of the CDR3: TGTGCCAGCAGCCCTTCTGAGGGAGGTACCCTTATATTTAATTCACCCCTCCACTTT.

Only a few counts were recorded for this clone. V is TRBV9 and J is TRBJ1-2; TRBD1 might be the D (6 bases). Trimming took off 0 bases at V and 2 bases at J, with 14 bases between the two ends. Germline CDR1 reads SGDLS; CDR2 reads YYNGEE. The CDR3 spans 16 residues. CDR3 region: CASSVAGRQVNYGYTF. Written as DNA, the CDR3 is TGTGCCAGCAGCGTAGCTGGAAGACAGGTCAACTATGGCTACACCTTC.

This chain links TRBV19 with TRBJ2-7; the match to TRBD2 covers 9 bases. V lost 4 bases and J lost 0; bases outside the gene matches: 4. The CDR3 is 15 amino acids. Per the germline V gene, CDR1 is LNHDA and CDR2 is SQIVND (reference sequence). Here the CDR3 DNA reads TGTGCCAGTAGTAGTCTAGCGGGGAGCTCCTACGAGCAGTACTTC. The encoded protein is CASSSLAGSSYEQYF.

The chain combines TRBV24-1 with TRBJ2-1; D is perhaps TRBD2 (5 bases). Trimming took 3 bases from V and 7 from J, leaving 15 bases between them. The CDR3 spans 15 residues. Germline assignment: CDR1 KGHDR and CDR2 SFDVKD. The CDR3 spells CATSDSRGVDNEQFF. DNA for the CDR3: TGTGCCACCAGTGATAGCCGGGGAGTAGATAATGAGCAGTTCTTC.

This chain links TRBV5-1 with TRBJ1-4; 8 bases are a match to TRBD1. CDR3 length: 14 residues. The J segment lost 10 bases and the V segment lost 0 bases, leaving 5 bases of the junction unmatched. Germline-derived CDR1 and CDR2 are SGHRS and YFSETQ. CDR3 sequence reads: CASSLEQGVGKLFF. CDR3 nucleotide sequence: TGCGCCAGCAGCTTGGAACAGGGGGTTGGAAAACTGTTTTTT.

The chain employs TRBV6-5 and TRBJ2-2, with a tentative D call TRBD2 (5 bases). This CDR3 has 15 amino acids. Trimming cost V 6 bases and J 5 bases, with 16 bases left between them. CDR1 is MNHEY, CDR2 SVGAGI, per germline. The DNA for the CDR3 is TGTGCCAGCAGCTCAGAAGGGAGACGGACCGGGGAGCTGTTTTTT. Its protein is CASSSEGRRTGELFF.

Details on this clone: The sample holds other DNA sequences that translate to the same CDR3. The J gene is TRBJ2-5, the V gene TRBV3-1 (or the pseudogene TRBV3-2); the D gene is possibly TRBD1 (5 bases). Trimming removed 4 bases at V and 4 bases at J, with 7 bases between. The CDR3 is 12 amino acids. Germline CDR1 and CDR2: LGHDT and YNNKEL (reference sequence). The CDR3: CASSPRGETQYF. DNA for the CDR3: TGTGCCAGCAGCCCTAGGGGAGAGACCCAGTACTTC.

V usage is TRBV3-1 (or the pseudogene TRBV3-2) and J usage is TRBJ2-1; D is unresolved. There are 12 residues in the CDR3. The germline CDR1 and CDR2 sequences are LGHDT and YNNKEL (reference sequence). Between the trimmed V and J ends, which lost 0 bases and 8 bases, there was a span of 5 bases. The CDR3 bases are TGTGCCAGCAGCCAAGATAGAGATGAGCAGTTCTTC. It translates to CASSQDRDEQFF.

J is TRBJ1-1 and V is TRBV5-6, with a possible D match to TRBD1 (5 bases). The germline V gene encodes CDR1 SGHDT and CDR2 YYEEEE. The CDR3 sequence is 14 residues long. With 4 bases removed from V and 1 base from J, the gap between germline ends came to 11 bases. CDR3 coding DNA: TGTGCCAGCAGCGGGACTGTTGAGAACACTGAAGCTTTCTTT. As protein: CASSGTVENTEAFF.

In its sample, this clone was seen once. This rearrangement joins TRBV20-1 to TRBJ2-4; D gene unclear. This CDR3 spans 17 amino acids. Between the trimmed V and J ends, which lost 3 bases and 3 bases, there was a span of 21 bases. CDR1 and CDR2 from the germline V gene are DFQATT and SNEGSKA (reference sequence). The CDR3 loop reads CSASPEASLWSKNIQYF. CDR3 nucleotides: TGCAGTGCTAGTCCTGAGGCTTCCCTTTGGAGCAAAAACATTCAGTACTTC.

With regard to this clone: Other nucleotide sequences from this sample produce the same CDR3. V and J are TRBV5-4 and TRBJ2-5; 10 positions agree with TRBD1. V shed 0 bases, J shed 4 bases, and the junction held 0 bases outside the gene matches. CDR1 and CDR2 from the germline V gene are SGHNT and YYREEE (reference sequence). The CDR3 runs 14 residues. The CDR3 loop reads CASSLGTGGETQYF. Here the CDR3 DNA reads TGTGCCAGCAGCTTGGGGACAGGGGGAGAGACCCAGTACTTC.

This chain connects TRBV3-1 (or the pseudogene TRBV3-2) to TRBJ1-1; no definite D call. Germline CDR1 reads LGHDT; CDR2 reads YNNKEL (reference sequence). The CDR3 is made up of 13 amino acids. V lost 2 bases and J 0 bases, leaving 4 bases between the germline ends. This CDR3 reads CASSQLLNTEAFF. The CDR3 DNA reads TGTGCCAGCAGCCAACTCCTGAACACTGAAGCTTTCTTT.